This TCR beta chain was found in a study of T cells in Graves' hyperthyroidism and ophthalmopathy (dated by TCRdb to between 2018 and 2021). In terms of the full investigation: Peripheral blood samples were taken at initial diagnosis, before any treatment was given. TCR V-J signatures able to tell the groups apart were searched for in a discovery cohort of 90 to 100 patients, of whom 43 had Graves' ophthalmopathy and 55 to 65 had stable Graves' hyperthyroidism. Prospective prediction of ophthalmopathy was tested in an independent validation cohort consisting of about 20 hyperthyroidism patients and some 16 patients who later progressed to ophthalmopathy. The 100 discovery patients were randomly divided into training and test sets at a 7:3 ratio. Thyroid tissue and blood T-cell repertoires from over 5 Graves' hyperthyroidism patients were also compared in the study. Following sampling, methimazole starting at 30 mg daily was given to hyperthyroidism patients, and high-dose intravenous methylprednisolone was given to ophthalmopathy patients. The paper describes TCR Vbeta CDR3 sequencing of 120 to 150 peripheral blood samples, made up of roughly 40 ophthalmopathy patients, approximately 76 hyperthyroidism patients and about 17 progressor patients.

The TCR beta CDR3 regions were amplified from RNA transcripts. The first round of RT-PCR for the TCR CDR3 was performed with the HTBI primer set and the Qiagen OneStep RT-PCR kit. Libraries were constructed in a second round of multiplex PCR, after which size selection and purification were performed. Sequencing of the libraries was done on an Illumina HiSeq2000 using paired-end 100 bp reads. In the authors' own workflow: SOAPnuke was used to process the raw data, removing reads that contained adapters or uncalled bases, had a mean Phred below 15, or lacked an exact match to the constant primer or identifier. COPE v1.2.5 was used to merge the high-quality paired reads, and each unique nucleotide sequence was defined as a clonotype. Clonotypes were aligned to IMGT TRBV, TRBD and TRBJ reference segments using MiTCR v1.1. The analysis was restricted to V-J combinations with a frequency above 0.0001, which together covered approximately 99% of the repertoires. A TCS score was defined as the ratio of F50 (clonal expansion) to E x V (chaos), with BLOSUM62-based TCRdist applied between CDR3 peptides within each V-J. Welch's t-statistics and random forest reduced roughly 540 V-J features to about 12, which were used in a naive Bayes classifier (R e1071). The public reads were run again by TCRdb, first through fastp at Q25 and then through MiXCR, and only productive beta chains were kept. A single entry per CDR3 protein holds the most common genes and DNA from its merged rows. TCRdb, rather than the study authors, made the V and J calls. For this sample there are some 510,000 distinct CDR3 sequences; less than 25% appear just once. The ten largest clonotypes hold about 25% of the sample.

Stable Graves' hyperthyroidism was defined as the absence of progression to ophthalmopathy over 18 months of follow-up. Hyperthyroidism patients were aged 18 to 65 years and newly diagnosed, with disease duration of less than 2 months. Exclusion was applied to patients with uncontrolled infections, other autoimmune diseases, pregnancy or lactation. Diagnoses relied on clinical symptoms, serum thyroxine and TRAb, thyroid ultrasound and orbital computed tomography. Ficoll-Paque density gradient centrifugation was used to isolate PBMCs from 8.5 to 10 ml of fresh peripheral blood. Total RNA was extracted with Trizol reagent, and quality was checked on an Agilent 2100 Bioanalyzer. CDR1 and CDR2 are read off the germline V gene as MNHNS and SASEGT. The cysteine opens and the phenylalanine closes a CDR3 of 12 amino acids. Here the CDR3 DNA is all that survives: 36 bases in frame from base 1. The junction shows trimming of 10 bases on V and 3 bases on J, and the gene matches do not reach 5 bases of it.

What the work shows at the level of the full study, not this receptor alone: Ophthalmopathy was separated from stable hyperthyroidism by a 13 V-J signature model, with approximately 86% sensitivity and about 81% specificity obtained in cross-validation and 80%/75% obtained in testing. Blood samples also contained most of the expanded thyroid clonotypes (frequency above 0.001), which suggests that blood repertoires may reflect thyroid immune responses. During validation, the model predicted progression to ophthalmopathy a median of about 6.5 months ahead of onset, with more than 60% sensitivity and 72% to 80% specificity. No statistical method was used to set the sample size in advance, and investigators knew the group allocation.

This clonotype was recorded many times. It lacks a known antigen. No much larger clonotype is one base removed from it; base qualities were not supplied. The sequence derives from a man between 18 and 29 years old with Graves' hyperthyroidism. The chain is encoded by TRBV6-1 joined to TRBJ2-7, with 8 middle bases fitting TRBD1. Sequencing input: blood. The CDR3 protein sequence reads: CATGGLNYEQYF. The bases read TGTGCCACAGGGGGCTTAAACTACGAGCAGTACTTC.